Sequencing of this T cell receptor (beta chain) was carried out in a study of monozygotic twins with inflammatory bowel disease. TCRdb reanalyzed the 5' RACE reads and collapses them to one entry per CDR3 protein, without DNA. The listing records some 190,000 distinct CDR3 sequences. Germline V gene sequence: CDR1 MNHEY, CDR2 SVGAGI. CDR3 size: 13 residues. The source material was blood. This clonotype was obtained from a human donor with ulcerative colitis or Crohn's disease, or a healthy co-twin of an affected twin (not recorded which). V gene TRBV6-5 combines with J gene TRBJ1-1; the D gene TCRdb calls, TRBD1, cannot be checked with no DNA. CDR3: CASSRGANTEAFF.